These 5 T cell receptor beta chains share one sample of origin, sequenced in a study of blood T cell repertoires in COVID-19. Profiling relied on immunoSEQ multiplex PCR, and the TCRdb table lists in-frame clones only, not all of them. The table shows more than 250,000 clones, with roughly 90% occurring only once. The sample consisted of peripheral blood. These TCRs come from a man younger than 35 who had recovered from COVID-19.

This chain uses TRBV11-3 with TRBJ2-1; TRBD2 matches 9 bases. V gave up 2 bases and J gave up 7 bases; unmatched junction bases: 0. Germline V gene data show CDR1 as SGHNT and CDR2 as YENEEA. The CDR3 extends over 13 amino acids. CDR3 bases: TGTGCCAGCAGCTTACTAGCGGGAAATGAGCAGTTCTTC. Protein product: CASSLLAGNEQFF.

The V call is TRBV29-1, the J call TRBJ1-1; D gene uncertain. Looked up from germline, CDR1 is SQVTM and CDR2 is ANQGSEA. CDR3 length: 10 residues. The V gene lost 3 bases and the J gene lost 7 bases, with 6 bases spanning the gap. The CDR3, as DNA: TGCAGCGTTGACAGGAATGAAGCTTTCTTT. This codes for CSVDRNEAFF.

This chain uses TRBV25-1 with TRBJ2-7; the D gene is possibly TRBD2 (7 bases). Germline CDR1 MGHDK, CDR2 SYGVNS. This CDR3 is 16 amino acids long. The V end lost 1 base, the J end lost 4 bases, and 17 bases lay between the germline ends. Here the CDR3 DNA reads TGTGCCAGCAGTGAATTCGGGGGGCTAAACCCTTACGAGCAGTACTTC. This encodes CASSEFGGLNPYEQYF.

The chain carries TRBV10-3 and TRBJ2-6, with 8 positions matching TRBD1. V gave up 7 bases and J gave up 3 bases; unmatched junction bases: 8. Germline assignment: CDR1 ENHRY and CDR2 SYGVKD. The CDR3 covers 16 residues. The CDR3 DNA is TGTGCCATCATGGAGACAGGGGTAGGTGGGGCCAACGTCCTGACTTTC. Protein product: CAIMETGVGGANVLTF.

The V gene is TRBV7-2, the J gene TRBJ2-1; TRBD2 agrees at 14 bases. Germline V gene data show CDR1 as SGHTA and CDR2 as FQGNSA. This CDR3 region has 16 residues. V shed 3 bases, J shed 8 bases, and the junction held 6 bases outside the gene matches. CDR3 loop: CASSLTGTSGSYEQFF. DNA of the CDR3: TGTGCCAGCAGCTTGACCGGGACTAGCGGGAGCTATGAGCAGTTCTTC.